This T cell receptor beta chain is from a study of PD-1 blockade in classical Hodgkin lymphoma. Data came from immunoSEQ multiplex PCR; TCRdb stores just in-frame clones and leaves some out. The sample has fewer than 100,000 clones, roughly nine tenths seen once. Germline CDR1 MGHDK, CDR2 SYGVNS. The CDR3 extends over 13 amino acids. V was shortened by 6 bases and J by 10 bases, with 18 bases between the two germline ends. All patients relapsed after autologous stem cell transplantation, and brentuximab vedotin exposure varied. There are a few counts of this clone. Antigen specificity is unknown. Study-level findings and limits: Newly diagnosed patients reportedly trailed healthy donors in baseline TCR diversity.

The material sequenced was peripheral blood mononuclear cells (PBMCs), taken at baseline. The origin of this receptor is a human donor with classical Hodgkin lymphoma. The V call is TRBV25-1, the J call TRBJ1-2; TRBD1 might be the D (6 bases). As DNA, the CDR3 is TGTGCCAGCAGCGATCCCCAAGGGGGTCCCTACACCTTC. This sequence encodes CASSDPQGGPYTF.